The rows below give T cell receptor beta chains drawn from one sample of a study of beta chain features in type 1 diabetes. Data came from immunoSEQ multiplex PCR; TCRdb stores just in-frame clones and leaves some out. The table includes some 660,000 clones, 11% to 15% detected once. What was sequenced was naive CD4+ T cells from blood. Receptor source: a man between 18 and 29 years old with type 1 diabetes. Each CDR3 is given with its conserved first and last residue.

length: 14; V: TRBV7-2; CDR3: CASSPGQGAYGYTF
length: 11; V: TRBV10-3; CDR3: CAISGTGEQFF
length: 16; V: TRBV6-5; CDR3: CASSYGPGLHQETQYF
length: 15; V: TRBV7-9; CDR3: CASSSNSGSSVEQYF
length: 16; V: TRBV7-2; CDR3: CASSSSGRKLTGELFF
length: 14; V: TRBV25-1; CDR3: CASSKTGVAYEQYF
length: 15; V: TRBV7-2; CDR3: CASSSPDREGYGYTF
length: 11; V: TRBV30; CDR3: CAWRGINEQFF
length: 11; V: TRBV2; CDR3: CASTGGVVLFF
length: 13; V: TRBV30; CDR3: CAWETGGSYEQYF
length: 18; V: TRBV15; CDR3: CATSRDIYPRQGGDEQFF
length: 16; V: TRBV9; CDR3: CASSQTQGAGTDTQYF
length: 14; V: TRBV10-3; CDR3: CASQTSGRGYEQYF
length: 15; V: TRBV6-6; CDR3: CASSRAGTSNYGYTF
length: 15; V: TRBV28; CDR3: CASSPQGRQYYGYTF
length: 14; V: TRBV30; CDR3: CAWSVFGRNTEAFF
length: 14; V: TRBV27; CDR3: CASSDRGPRQPQHF
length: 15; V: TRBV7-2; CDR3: CASSEVAGGSYEQYF
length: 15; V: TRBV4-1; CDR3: CASSQGQGYSYEQYF
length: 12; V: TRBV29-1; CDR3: CSVDGGTDTQYF
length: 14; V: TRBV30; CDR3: CAWSGTSGLNEQFF
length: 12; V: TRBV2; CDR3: CASSQGAGGYTF
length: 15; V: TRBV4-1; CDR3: CASSQPQGADYGYTF
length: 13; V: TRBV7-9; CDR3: CASSWTDNEKLFF
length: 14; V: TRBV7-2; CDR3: CASSRGQGQETQYF